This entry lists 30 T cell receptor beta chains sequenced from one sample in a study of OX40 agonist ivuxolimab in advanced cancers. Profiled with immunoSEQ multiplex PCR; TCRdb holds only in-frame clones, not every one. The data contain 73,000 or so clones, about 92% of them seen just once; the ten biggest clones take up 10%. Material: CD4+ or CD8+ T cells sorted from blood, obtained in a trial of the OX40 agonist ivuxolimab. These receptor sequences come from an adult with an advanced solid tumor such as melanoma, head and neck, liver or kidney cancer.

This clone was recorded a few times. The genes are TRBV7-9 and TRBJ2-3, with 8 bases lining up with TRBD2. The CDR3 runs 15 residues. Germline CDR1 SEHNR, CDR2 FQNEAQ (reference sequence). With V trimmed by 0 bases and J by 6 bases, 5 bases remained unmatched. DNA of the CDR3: TGTGCCAGCAGCTTAGCCGGGGGACTAGGGGATACGCAGTATTTT. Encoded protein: CASSLAGGLGDTQYF.

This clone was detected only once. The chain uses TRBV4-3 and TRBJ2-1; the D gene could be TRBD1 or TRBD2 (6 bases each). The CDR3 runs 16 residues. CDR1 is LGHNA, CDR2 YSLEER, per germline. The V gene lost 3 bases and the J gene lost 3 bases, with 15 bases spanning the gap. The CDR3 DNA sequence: TGCGCCAGCAGCCAGCGCTCGGAGGGGGTCTACAATGAGCAGTTCTTC. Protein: CASSQRSEGVYNEQFF.

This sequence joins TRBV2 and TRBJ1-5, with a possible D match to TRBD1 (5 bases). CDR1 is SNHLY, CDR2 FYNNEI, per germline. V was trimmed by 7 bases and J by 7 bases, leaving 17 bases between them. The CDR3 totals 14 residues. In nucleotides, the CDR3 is TGTGCCAGCATCGAGGGGTGGCCAGGCCAGCCCCAGCATTTT. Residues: CASIEGWPGQPQHF.

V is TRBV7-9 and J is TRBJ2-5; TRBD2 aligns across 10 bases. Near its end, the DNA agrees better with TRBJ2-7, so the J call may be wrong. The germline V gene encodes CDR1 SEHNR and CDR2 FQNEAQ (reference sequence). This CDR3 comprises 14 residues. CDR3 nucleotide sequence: TGTGCCAGCAGCTTTCAGAGCGGGGGGGACGAGCAGTACTTC. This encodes CASSFQSGGDEQYF.

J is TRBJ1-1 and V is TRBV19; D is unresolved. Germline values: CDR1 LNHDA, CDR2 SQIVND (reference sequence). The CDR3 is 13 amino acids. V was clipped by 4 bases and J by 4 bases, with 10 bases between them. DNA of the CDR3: TGTGCCAGTAGTAGGGCTGGTGGCACTGAAGCTTTCTTT. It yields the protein CASSRAGGTEAFF.

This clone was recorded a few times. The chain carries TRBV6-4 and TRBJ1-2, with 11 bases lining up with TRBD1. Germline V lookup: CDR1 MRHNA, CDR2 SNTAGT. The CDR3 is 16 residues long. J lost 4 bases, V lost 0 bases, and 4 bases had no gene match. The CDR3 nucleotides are TGTGCCAGCAGTGACTCTCCCGGGACAGGGGGCTATGGCTACACCTTC. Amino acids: CASSDSPGTGGYGYTF.

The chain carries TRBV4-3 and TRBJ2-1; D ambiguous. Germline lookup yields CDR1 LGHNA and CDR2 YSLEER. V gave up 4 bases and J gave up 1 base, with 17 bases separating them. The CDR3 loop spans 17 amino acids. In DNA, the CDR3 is TGCGCCAGCAGCCCCTCAGCCGGCCAGATTTCCTACAATGAGCAGTTCTTC. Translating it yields CASSPSAGQISYNEQFF.

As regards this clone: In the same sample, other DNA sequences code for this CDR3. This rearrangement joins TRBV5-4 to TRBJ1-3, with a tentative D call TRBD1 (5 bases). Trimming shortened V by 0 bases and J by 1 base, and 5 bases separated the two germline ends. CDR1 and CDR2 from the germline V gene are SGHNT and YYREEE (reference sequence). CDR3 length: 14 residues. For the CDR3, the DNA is TGTGCCAGCAGCTTGGGGGGGTCTGGAAACACCATATATTTT. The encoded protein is CASSLGGSGNTIYF. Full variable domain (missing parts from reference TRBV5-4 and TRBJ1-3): ETGVTQSPTHLIKTRGQQVTLRCSSQSGHNTVSWYQQALGQGPQFIFQYYREEENGRGNFPPRFSGLQFPNYSSELNVNALELDDSALYLCASSLGGSGNTIYFGEGSWLTVV.

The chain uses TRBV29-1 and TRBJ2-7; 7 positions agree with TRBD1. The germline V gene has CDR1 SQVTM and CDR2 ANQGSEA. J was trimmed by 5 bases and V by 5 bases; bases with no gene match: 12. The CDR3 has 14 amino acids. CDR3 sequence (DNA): TGCAGCGTTTTCACAGGGGTAGGACTGAACGAGCAGTACTTC. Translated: CSVFTGVGLNEQYF.

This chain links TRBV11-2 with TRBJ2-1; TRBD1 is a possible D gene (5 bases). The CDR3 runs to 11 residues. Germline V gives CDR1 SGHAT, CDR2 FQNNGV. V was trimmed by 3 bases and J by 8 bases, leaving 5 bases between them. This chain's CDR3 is CASSLGHEQFF. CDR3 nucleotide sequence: TGTGCCAGCAGCTTGGGGCATGAGCAGTTCTTC.

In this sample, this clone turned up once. CDR3 nucleotide sequence: TGTGCCAGCAGCGGGTTTGGGACTGAAGCTTTCTTT. Translated, it gives CASSGFGTEAFF. The chain carries TRBV13 and TRBJ1-1; the D is unclear. CDR1 is PRHDT and CDR2 is FYEKMQ in the germline V gene (reference sequence). This CDR3 comprises 12 residues. Trimming took off 5 bases at V and 5 bases at J, with 9 bases between the two ends.

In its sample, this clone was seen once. CDR3 nucleotides: TGCACCCCGCCGGGCGCCAAAAACATTCAGTACTTC. Amino acids: CTPPGAKNIQYF. The rearrangement joins TRBV29-1 to TRBJ2-4, with D unresolved. Germline values: CDR1 SQVTM, CDR2 ANQGSEA. The CDR3 covers 12 residues.

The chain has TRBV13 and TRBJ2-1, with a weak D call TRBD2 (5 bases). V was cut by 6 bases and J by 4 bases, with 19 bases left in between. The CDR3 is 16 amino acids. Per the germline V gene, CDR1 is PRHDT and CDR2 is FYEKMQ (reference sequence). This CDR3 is CASSTLRTDSYNEQFF. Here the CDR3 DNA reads TGTGCCAGCAGTACGTTACGGACGGACTCTTACAATGAGCAGTTCTTC. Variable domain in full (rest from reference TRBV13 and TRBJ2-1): AAGVIQSPRHLIKEKRETATLKCYPIPRHDTVYWYQQGPGQDPQFLISFYEKMQSDKGSIPDRFSAQQFSDYHSELNMSSLELGDSALYFCASSTLRTDSYNEQFFGPGTRLTVL.

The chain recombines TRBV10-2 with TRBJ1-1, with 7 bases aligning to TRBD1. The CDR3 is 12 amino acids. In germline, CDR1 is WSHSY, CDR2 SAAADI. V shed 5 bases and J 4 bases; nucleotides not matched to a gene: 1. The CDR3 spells CASSSGGTEAFF. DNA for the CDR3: TGCGCCAGCAGTTCAGGGGGCACTGAAGCTTTCTTT.

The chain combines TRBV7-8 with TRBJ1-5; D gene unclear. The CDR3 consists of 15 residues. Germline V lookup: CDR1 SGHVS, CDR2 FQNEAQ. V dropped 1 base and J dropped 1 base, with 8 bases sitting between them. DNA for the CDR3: TGTGCCAGCAGCTTAGTGACGGGGAGCAATCAGCCCCAGCATTTT. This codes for CASSLVTGSNQPQHF.

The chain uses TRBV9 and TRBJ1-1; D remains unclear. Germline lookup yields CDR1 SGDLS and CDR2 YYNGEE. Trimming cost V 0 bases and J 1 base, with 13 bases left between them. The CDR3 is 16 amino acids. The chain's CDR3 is CASSVVRRSPNTEAFF. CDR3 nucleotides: TGTGCCAGCAGCGTAGTCAGGAGGTCCCCGAACACTGAAGCTTTCTTT.

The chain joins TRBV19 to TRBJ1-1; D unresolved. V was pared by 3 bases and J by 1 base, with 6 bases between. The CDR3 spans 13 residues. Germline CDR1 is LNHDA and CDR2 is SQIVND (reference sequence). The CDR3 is CASSIIRNTEAFF. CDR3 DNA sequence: TGTGCCAGTAGTATTATCCGGAACACTGAAGCTTTCTTT.

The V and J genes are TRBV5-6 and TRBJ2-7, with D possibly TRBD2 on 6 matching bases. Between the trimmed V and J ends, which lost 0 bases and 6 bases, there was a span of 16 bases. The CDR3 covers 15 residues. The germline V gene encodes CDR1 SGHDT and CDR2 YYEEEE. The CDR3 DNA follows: TGTGCCAGCAGCTTGGTTGGCGGGAAAAGGTTCGAGCAGTACTTC. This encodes CASSLVGGKRFEQYF. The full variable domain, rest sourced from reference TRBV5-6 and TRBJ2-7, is DAGVTQSPTHLIKTRGQQVTLRCSPKSGHDTVSWYQQALGQGPQFIFQYYEEEERQRGNFPDRFSGHQFPNYSSELNVNALLLGDSALYLCASSLVGGKRFEQYFGPGTRLTVT.

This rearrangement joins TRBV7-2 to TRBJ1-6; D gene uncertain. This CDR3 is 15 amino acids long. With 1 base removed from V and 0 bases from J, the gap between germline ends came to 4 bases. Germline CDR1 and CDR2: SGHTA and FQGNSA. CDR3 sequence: CASSLGDSYNSPLHF. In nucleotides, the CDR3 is TGTGCCAGCAGCTTAGGGGACTCCTATAATTCACCCCTCCACTTT.

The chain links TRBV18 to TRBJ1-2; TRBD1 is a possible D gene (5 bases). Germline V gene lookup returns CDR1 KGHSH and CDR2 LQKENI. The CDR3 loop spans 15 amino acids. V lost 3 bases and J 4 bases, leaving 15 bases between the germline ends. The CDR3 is CASSPGAGPVYGYTF. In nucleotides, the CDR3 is TGTGCCAGCTCACCTGGGGCAGGGCCGGTCTATGGCTACACCTTC.

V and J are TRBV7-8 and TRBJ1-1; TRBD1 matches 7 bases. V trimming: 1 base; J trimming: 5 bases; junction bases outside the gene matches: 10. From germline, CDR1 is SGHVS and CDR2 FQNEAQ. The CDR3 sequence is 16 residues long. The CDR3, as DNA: TGTGCCAGCAGCTTAGAGGCAGGGGGGACGAGGACTGAAGCTTTCTTT. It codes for CASSLEAGGTRTEAFF.

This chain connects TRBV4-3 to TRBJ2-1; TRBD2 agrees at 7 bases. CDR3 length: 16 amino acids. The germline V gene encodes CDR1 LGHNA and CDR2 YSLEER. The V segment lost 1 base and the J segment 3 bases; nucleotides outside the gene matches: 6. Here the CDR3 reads CASSQGGRVLYNEQFF. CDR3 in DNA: TGCGCCAGCAGCCAAGGGGGGAGGGTCCTCTACAATGAGCAGTTCTTC.

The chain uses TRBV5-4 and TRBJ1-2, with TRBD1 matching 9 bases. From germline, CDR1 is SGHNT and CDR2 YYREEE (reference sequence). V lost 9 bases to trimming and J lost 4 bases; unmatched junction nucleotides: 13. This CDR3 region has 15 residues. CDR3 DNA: TGTGCCACCGGGACAGGGAGGGAGGTGAGCTATGGCTACACCTTC. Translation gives CATGTGREVSYGYTF.

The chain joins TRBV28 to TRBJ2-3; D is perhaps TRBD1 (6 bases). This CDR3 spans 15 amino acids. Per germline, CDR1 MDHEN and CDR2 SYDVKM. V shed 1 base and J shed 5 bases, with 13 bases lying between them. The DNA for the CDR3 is TGTGCCAGCAGTTTATCCAGGGGAGAGGGAGATACGCAGTATTTT. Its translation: CASSLSRGEGDTQYF.

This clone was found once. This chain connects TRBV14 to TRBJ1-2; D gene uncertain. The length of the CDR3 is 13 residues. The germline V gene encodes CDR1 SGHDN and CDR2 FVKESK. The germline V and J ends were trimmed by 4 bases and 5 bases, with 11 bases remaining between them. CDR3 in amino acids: CASSPSKVYGYTF. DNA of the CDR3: TGTGCCAGCAGCCCCTCTAAGGTTTATGGCTACACCTTC.

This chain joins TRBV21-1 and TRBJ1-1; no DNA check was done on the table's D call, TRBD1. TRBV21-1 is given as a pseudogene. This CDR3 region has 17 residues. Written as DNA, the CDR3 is TGTGCCAGCAGCAAAAGGGACAGGGGAGGCGAGGCTACTGAAGCTTTCTTT. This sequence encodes CASSKRDRGGEATEAFF.

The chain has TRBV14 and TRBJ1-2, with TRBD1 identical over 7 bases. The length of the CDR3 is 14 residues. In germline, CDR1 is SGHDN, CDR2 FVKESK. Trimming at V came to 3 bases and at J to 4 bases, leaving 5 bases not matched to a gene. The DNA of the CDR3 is TGTGCCAGCAGCCAGTCCCAGGGGGGCTATGGCTACACCTTC. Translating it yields CASSQSQGGYGYTF.

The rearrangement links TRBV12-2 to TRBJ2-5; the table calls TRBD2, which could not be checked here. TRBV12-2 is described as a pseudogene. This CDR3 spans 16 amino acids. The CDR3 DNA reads TGTGCAAGTCGTCTTAAGGCGGGGGGTCTAGGAGAGACCCAGTACTTC. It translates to CASRLKAGGLGETQYF.

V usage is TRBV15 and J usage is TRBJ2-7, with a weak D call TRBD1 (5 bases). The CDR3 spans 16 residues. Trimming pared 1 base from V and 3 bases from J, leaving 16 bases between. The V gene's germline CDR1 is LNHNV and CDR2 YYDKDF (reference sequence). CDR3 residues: CATSRASGKDSYEQYF. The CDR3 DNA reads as TGTGCCACCAGCAGAGCATCAGGGAAAGATAGCTACGAGCAGTACTTC.

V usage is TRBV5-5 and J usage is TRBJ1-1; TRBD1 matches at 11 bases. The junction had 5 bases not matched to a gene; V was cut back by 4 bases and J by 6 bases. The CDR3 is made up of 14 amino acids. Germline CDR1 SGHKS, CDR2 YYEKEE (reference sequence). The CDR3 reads CASSQGQGVSEAFF. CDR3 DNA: TGTGCCAGCAGCCAGGGACAGGGGGTCTCTGAAGCTTTCTTT.